The source of this T cell receptor beta chain is a study of human T cells and chemical hapten exposure. The wider study: Slight volume differences across pooled libraries mainly accounted for varying per-sample TCR yields.

Whole-study results and caveats: TCRs whose frequency exceeded 1 in 1000 remained the same following DPC sensitization.

As to this clonotype: Its antigen remains unidentified. A junction end diverges from the germline sequence, so it may reflect a read error.

Individual cDNA molecules in this library carried unique molecular identifiers. Original handling: Samples held a median of approximately 94,000 TCRs, range roughly 20,000–750,000. From the reads, TCRdb called clonotypes with MiXCR, one entry per CDR3 protein. These V and J calls derive from TCRdb rather than the authors' analysis. The profile covers around 120,000 distinct CDR3 sequences, with about 7.7% appearing a single time and 1.4% taken by the ten largest. Total RNA was extracted from unfractionated whole blood. The CDR3 length is 17 residues. Germline CDR1 is MGHRA and CDR2 is YSYEKL. The V call is TRBV4-1, the J call TRBJ2-6; tentative D call: TRBD2 (5 bases). This clonotype was obtained from a human donor in good health. Some clones in this sample may be carry-over from other donors' samples. Sequencing was carried out using whole blood. CDR3 loop: CAGSLETPAEGANVLTF. In nucleotides, the CDR3 is TGCGCCGGCAGCCTAGAAACTCCAGCGGAAGGGGCCAACGTCCTGACTTTC.